A single sample is the source of the 19 T cell receptor beta chains below, sequenced in a study of early T cells in non-severe SARS-CoV-2 infection. Each CDR3 protein is one row after TCRdb ran MiXCR on the 5' RACE reads. The repertoire has around 60,000 distinct CDR3 sequences, 8% to 10% of them found once; the top ten carry approximately 9%. Input material: whole blood. Receptors were obtained from an adult who was a healthcare worker with PCR-confirmed SARS-CoV-2 infection or an uninfected control (not recorded which).

This clonotype was detected many times. The gene calls are TRBV10-3 and TRBJ2-1; weak D call: TRBD1 (6 bases). Trimming took 8 bases from V and 6 from J, leaving 17 bases between them. The CDR3 consists of 14 residues. The V gene's germline CDR1 is ENHRY and CDR2 SYGVKD. The CDR3 DNA sequence: TGTGCCATCCACGAGACAGGTCTCTCCAATGAGCAGTTCTTC. It translates to CAIHETGLSNEQFF.

This clonotype has at least ten counts. The chain joins TRBV12-3 or TRBV12-4 to TRBJ1-2, with 8 bases matching TRBD1. The CDR3 loop spans 13 amino acids. The trim removed 7 bases at V and 5 bases at J, leaving 6 bases unmatched. CDR3 sequence (DNA): TGTGCCAGCACCCTCGGACAGGGATATGGCTACACCTTC. Translated, it gives CASTLGQGYGYTF.

In its sample, this clonotype was seen a few times. The chain employs TRBV10-3 and TRBJ2-3; 10 bases agree with TRBD2. V lost 7 bases to trimming and J lost 3 bases; unmatched junction nucleotides: 10. The CDR3 has 16 amino acids. Per the germline V gene, CDR1 is ENHRY and CDR2 is SYGVKD. As DNA, the CDR3 is TGTGCCATCAACCTCATAGCGGGAGGTGGAACAGATACGCAGTATTTT. It codes for CAINLIAGGGTDTQYF.

This clonotype was detected many times. V gene TRBV15 combines with J gene TRBJ1-6, with TRBD1 identical over 8 bases. The CDR3 runs to 16 residues. Looked up from germline, CDR1 is LNHNV and CDR2 is YYDKDF (reference sequence). Trimming cost V 5 bases and J 10 bases; bases outside gene matches: 13. CDR3 in DNA: TGTGCCACCAGCGGCCAGAGGATGGACAGGGACTCACCCCTCCACTTT. Its translation is CATSGQRMDRDSPLHF.

The chain is built from TRBV29-1 and TRBJ2-7, with D perhaps TRBD1 or TRBD2 (5 bases each). CDR3 length equals 14 residues. Per the germline V gene, CDR1 is SQVTM and CDR2 is ANQGSEA. The V gene lost 4 bases and the J gene lost 0 bases, with 13 bases spanning the gap. CDR3 bases: TGCAGCGTTGTCGGGACCGATACCTCCTACGAGCAGTACTTC. Protein sequence: CSVVGTDTSYEQYF.

This clonotype was recorded many times. The chain carries TRBV19 and TRBJ2-2, with 10 bases matching TRBD2. This CDR3 is 15 amino acids long. Germline CDR1 is LNHDA and CDR2 is SQIVND (reference sequence). Trimming took 4 bases from V and 6 from J; bases not matched to a gene: 5. The CDR3 loop is CASSTLAGASGELFF. DNA for the CDR3: TGTGCCAGTAGTACTCTAGCGGGAGCGTCCGGGGAGCTGTTTTTT.

This clonotype was detected only a few times. The chain is built from TRBV14 and TRBJ2-2, with no clear D. With 3 bases removed from V and 1 base from J, the gap between germline ends came to 6 bases. CDR3 length: 14 amino acids. Per the germline V gene, CDR1 is SGHDN and CDR2 is FVKESK. The CDR3 sequence: CASSQSWNTGELFF. CDR3 DNA: TGTGCCAGCAGCCAGAGTTGGAACACCGGGGAGCTGTTTTTT.

The chain joins TRBV12-3 or TRBV12-4 to TRBJ1-1, with a possible D match to TRBD1 (5 bases). V gave up 6 bases and J gave up 8 bases, with 10 bases separating them. This CDR3 has 11 residues. The CDR3, as DNA: TGTGCCAGCAGATCCAGGGTGGAAGCTTTCTTT. Translated: CASRSRVEAFF.

The table lists this clonotype with many counts. The gene calls are TRBV24-1 and TRBJ2-1; D might be TRBD1 (6 bases). CDR3 length equals 16 residues. V lost 4 bases and J 5 bases, leaving 17 bases between the germline ends. Germline-derived CDR1 and CDR2 are KGHDR and SFDVKD. The CDR3 sequence is CATSDYGQGLNNEQFF. The CDR3 DNA follows: TGTGCCACCAGTGACTACGGGCAGGGGCTGAACAATGAGCAGTTCTTC.

This chain uses TRBV6-2 or TRBV6-3 with TRBJ2-3, with D unresolved. Trimming took 7 bases from V and 6 from J, leaving 11 bases between them. CDR3 size: 12 residues. CDR1 is MNHEY, CDR2 SVGEGT, per germline. This CDR3 reads CASKPDGDTQYF. The CDR3 coding sequence is TGTGCCAGCAAACCGGACGGGGATACGCAGTATTTT.

A few counts support this clonotype. The genes are TRBV11-2 and TRBJ2-3; no clear D. Trimming stripped 5 bases from V and 6 bases from J, with 12 bases between. Looked up from germline, CDR1 is SGHAT and CDR2 is FQNNGV. The CDR3 has 13 residues. CDR3 sequence (DNA): TGTGCCAGCAGCCCCAATCCTTGGGATACGCAGTATTTT. Amino acid sequence: CASSPNPWDTQYF.

This clonotype was seen ten or more times. The chain couples TRBV11-2 to TRBJ2-7; 8 bases are a match to TRBD2. The trim removed 3 bases at V and 0 bases at J, leaving 1 base unmatched. The V gene's germline CDR1 is SGHAT and CDR2 FQNNGV. This CDR3 has 14 residues. This CDR3 reads CASSLAGGSYEQYF. The CDR3 DNA reads as TGTGCCAGCAGCTTGGCGGGGGGCTCCTACGAGCAGTACTTC. Full variable domain (remainder filled in from reference TRBV11-2 and TRBJ2-7): EAGVAQSPRYKIIEKRQSVAFWCNPISGHATLYWYQQILGQGPKLLIQFQNNGVVDDSQLPKDRFSAERLKGVDSTLKIQPAKLEDSAVYLCASSLAGGSYEQYFGPGTRLTVT.

This clonotype was counted at least ten times. J is TRBJ2-1 and V is TRBV6-2 or TRBV6-3, with TRBD2 matching over 8 bases. The V gene's germline CDR1 is MNHEY and CDR2 SVGEGT. Trimming took 11 bases from V and 0 from J; bases not matched to a gene: 18. This CDR3 is built from 18 residues. As DNA, the CDR3 is TGTGCCTCGATCCTTGAGCGGGAGCCCGAACCCTCCTACAATGAGCAGTTCTTC. Translating gives CASILEREPEPSYNEQFF.

This clonotype has a count of ten or more. The chain couples TRBV7-2 to TRBJ2-7, with TRBD2 identical over 10 bases. The CDR3 runs to 16 residues. With 1 base clipped from V and 3 bases from J, the junction kept 6 bases outside the gene matches. Germline CDR1 and CDR2: SGHTA and FQGNSA. DNA of the CDR3: TGTGCCAGCAGCTTAGGTGCAGCGGGAGGGTTCTACGAGCAGTACTTC. Protein product: CASSLGAAGGFYEQYF.

Turning to this clonotype: This sequence may be a read error, since a much larger clone differs from it by one base. The chain joins TRBV7-3 to TRBJ2-7; the D gene is possibly TRBD1 (5 bases). Germline loops: CDR1 SGHTA, CDR2 FQGTGA. The V end was cut by 5 bases, the J end by 0 bases, with 11 bases between. The CDR3 sequence is 14 residues long. This chain's CDR3 is CASSTTANSYEQYF. The CDR3 nucleotides are TGTGCCAGCAGCACGACAGCGAACTCCTACGAGCAGTACTTC.

The table lists this clonotype with many counts. The chain carries TRBV20-1 and TRBJ2-7, with 7 nucleotides matching TRBD1. Germline-derived CDR1 and CDR2 are DFQATT and SNEGSKA (reference sequence). This CDR3 region has 13 residues. Trimming took 6 bases from V and 3 from J; bases not matched to a gene: 8. The CDR3 sequence: CSAQRTGSYEQYF. CDR3 bases: TGCAGTGCCCAGAGGACAGGCAGCTACGAGCAGTACTTC.

This clonotype was observed at least ten times. The chain combines TRBV7-2 with TRBJ2-3; 7 bases map to TRBD2. Per germline, CDR1 SGHTA and CDR2 FQGNSA. The length of the CDR3 is 18 residues. With V trimmed by 5 bases and J by 3 bases, 17 bases remained unmatched. CDR3: CASSPGLGGAVRTDTQYF. The CDR3, as DNA: TGTGCCAGCAGCCCAGGACTAGGAGGTGCGGTTCGGACAGATACGCAGTATTTT.

This clonotype was counted a few times. V and J are TRBV29-1 and TRBJ2-7; TRBD2 is a possible D gene (7 bases). V gave up 0 bases and J gave up 4 bases, with 19 bases separating them. Germline CDR1 SQVTM, CDR2 ANQGSEA. The CDR3 length is 16 residues. Here the CDR3 DNA reads TGCAGCGTTGAAGATCGAGGGGGGAGGGCCGGTTACGAGCAGTACTTC. Translated, it gives CSVEDRGGRAGYEQYF.

The rearrangement links TRBV3-1 to TRBJ2-2, with 7 bases matching TRBD1. This CDR3 is 16 amino acids long. Per the germline V gene, CDR1 is LGHDT and CDR2 is YNNKEL (reference sequence). The trim removed 2 bases at V and 3 bases at J, leaving 6 bases unmatched. CDR3 protein: CASSQLGGFYTGELFF. CDR3 DNA sequence: TGTGCCAGCAGCCAATTAGGGGGCTTTTACACCGGGGAGCTGTTTTTT.